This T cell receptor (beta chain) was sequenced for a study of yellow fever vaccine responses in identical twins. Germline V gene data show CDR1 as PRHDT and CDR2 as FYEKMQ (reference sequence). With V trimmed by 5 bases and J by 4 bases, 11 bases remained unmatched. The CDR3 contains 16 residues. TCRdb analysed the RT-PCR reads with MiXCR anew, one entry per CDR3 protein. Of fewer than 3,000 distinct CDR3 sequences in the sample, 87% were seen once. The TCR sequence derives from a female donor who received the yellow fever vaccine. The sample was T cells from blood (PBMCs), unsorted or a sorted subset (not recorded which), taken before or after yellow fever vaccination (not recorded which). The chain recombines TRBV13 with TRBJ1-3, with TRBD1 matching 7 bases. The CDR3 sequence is CASSQAPTGSGNTIYF. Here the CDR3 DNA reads TGTGCCAGCAGCCAAGCACCGACAGGGTCAGGAAACACCATATATTTT.